Below are 4 T cell receptor beta chains sequenced from a single sample in a study of T cell responses to AZD1222 COVID-19 vaccine. Sequencing was performed with immunoSEQ multiplex PCR; in TCRdb, only in-frame clones are kept and a portion is missing. The table records under 200,000 clones, roughly 92% of them present only once. The source material was peripheral blood, sampled on day 0 of AZD1222 vaccination. The receptors shown here come from an adult in good health.

The chain has TRBV7-9 and TRBJ1-1; the D is unclear. Germline CDR1 reads SEHNR; CDR2 reads FQNEAQ (reference sequence). The V end lost 3 bases, the J end lost 3 bases, and 14 bases lay between the germline ends. The CDR3 totals 15 residues. Here the CDR3 reads CASSFDGISDTEAFF. In DNA, the CDR3 is TGTGCCAGCAGCTTTGATGGCATTTCGGACACTGAAGCTTTCTTT.

The V gene is TRBV19, the J gene TRBJ1-5, with a tentative D call TRBD1 (5 bases). The CDR3 has 15 residues. CDR1 and CDR2 from the germline V gene are LNHDA and SQIVND (reference sequence). With 5 bases removed from V and 0 bases from J, the gap between germline ends came to 11 bases. CDR3 sequence reads: CASSLRGGSNQPQHF. Here the CDR3 DNA reads TGTGCCAGTAGTCTACGTGGGGGTAGCAATCAGCCCCAGCATTTT.

This chain uses TRBV11-2 with TRBJ2-7; D ambiguous. Trimming shortened V by 5 bases and J by 3 bases, and 5 bases separated the two germline ends. This CDR3 contains 11 residues. Germline V gene data show CDR1 as SGHAT and CDR2 as FQNNGV. The CDR3 spells CASSVNYEQYF. As DNA, the CDR3 is TGTGCCAGCAGCGTAAACTACGAGCAGTACTTC.

The rearrangement uses TRBV5-5 and TRBJ1-2, with D maybe TRBD1 (6 bases). V was trimmed by 3 bases and J by 14 bases, leaving 14 bases between them. Germline V CDR1 and CDR2: SGHKS, YYEKEE (reference sequence). This CDR3 comprises 11 residues. CDR3 sequence reads: CASSWSTGSTF. CDR3 sequence (DNA): TGTGCCAGCAGCTGGTCGACAGGTTCTACCTTC.